These T cell receptor beta chains were read from a single sample in a study of neurological immune-mediated disorders. One entry per CDR3 protein results from TCRdb running MiXCR on the 5' RACE reads. The repertoire holds approximately 80,000 distinct CDR3 sequences, with 4.3% as singletons. The sequenced sample was PBMCs. The source of these receptors is a woman in her fifties or sixties with multiple sclerosis. Each CDR3 is given with its conserved first and last residue. The order of the fields is V gene, CDR3 protein.

V gene: TRBV20-1
CDR3 protein: CSARDPGTEAFF

V gene: TRBV4-1
CDR3 protein: CASSHPDFQETQYF

V gene: TRBV3-1
CDR3 protein: CASSLANSNQPQHF

V gene: TRBV29-1
CDR3 protein: CSVGDPGQEQYF

V gene: TRBV18
CDR3 protein: CASSPPGLAGAEQFF

V gene: TRBV12-3/TRBV12-4
CDR3 protein: CASSLLAGNTGELFF

V gene: TRBV5-1
CDR3 protein: CASSLRQQGADTEAFF

V gene: TRBV27
CDR3 protein: CASSLPSYEQYF

V gene: TRBV7-2
CDR3 protein: CASSLGGRTRFSGNTIYF

V gene: TRBV20-1
CDR3 protein: CSARRSDYGYTF

V gene: TRBV12-3/TRBV12-4
CDR3 protein: CASSRDASGSYEQYF

V gene: TRBV5-1
CDR3 protein: CASSLDSQGTRPQHF

V gene: TRBV5-1
CDR3 protein: CASSLALNAGEQFF

V gene: TRBV7-9
CDR3 protein: CASSLGRNEQFF

V gene: TRBV5-4
CDR3 protein: CASSLNRDIGTNEQFF

V gene: TRBV28
CDR3 protein: CASSPAGRSGTDTQYF

V gene: TRBV7-6
CDR3 protein: CASSLGPTGGADEQYF

V gene: TRBV3-1
CDR3 protein: CASSQGVLDGYTF

V gene: TRBV4-2
CDR3 protein: CASSPTLEGEQFF

V gene: TRBV7-9
CDR3 protein: CASSWGPNEKLFF

V gene: TRBV5-1
CDR3 protein: CASSLEGTAQETQYF

V gene: TRBV19
CDR3 protein: CASSIEGQYGYTF

V gene: TRBV25-1
CDR3 protein: CASSEGGTGLAGTGELFF

V gene: TRBV5-1
CDR3 protein: CASSFPGGNEQFF

V gene: TRBV20-1
CDR3 protein: CSATTGSGGNTIYF

V gene: TRBV5-1
CDR3 protein: CASSLGGQSNQPQHF

V gene: TRBV10-2
CDR3 protein: CASSTTGRVGNEQFF

V gene: TRBV12-3/TRBV12-4
CDR3 protein: CASREGRRDWFF

V gene: TRBV18
CDR3 protein: CASSPAGDYGYTF

V gene: TRBV19
CDR3 protein: CASSPPGLISYNEQFF

V gene: TRBV20-1
CDR3 protein: CSARTGTGGWGETQYF

V gene: TRBV3-1
CDR3 protein: CASSHEGFEQFF